A selection of T cell receptor beta chains follows, all from one sample in a study of T cells in localized non-small cell lung cancer. TCRdb keeps only in-frame clones here, not all; method: immunoSEQ multiplex PCR. Here the sample spans about 16,000 clones, about 89% being singletons. The input for sequencing was peripheral blood, taken before any cancer treatment. Every receptor here comes from a male donor aged 60 or over with stage II squamous cell lung carcinoma. The CDR3 runs from the conserved cysteine through the conserved F or W.

v_call: TRBV2; j_call: TRBJ2-3; cdr3_aa: CASRFGEEDTQYF
v_call: TRBV7-9; j_call: TRBJ2-7; cdr3_aa: CASSLGVGVRTDEQYF
v_call: TRBV19; j_call: TRBJ1-5; cdr3_aa: CARTTGRRQPQHF
v_call: TRBV6-5; j_call: TRBJ2-7; cdr3_aa: CASRRGQGAHEQYF
v_call: TRBV19; j_call: TRBJ1-5; cdr3_aa: CASSKQSDSNQPQHF
v_call: TRBV9; j_call: TRBJ2-2; cdr3_aa: CASTLGGSGSLHTGELFF
v_call: TRBV6-1; j_call: TRBJ2-5; cdr3_aa: CASSRDPQQETQYF
v_call: TRBV28; j_call: TRBJ1-3; cdr3_aa: CASTLSGNTIYF
v_call: TRBV7-3; j_call: TRBJ2-5; cdr3_aa: CASSKDILAPQYF
v_call: TRBV7-9; j_call: TRBJ2-1; cdr3_aa: CASSPGTRTNEQFF
v_call: TRBV5-5; j_call: TRBJ1-2; cdr3_aa: CASSFLLNYGYTF
v_call: TRBV15; j_call: TRBJ2-7; cdr3_aa: CAASPQAGGSYEQYF
v_call: TRBV11-3; j_call: TRBJ2-2; cdr3_aa: CASSPRLGGELFF
v_call: TRBV28; j_call: TRBJ2-3; cdr3_aa: CASSFFGTQYF
v_call: TRBV5-6; j_call: TRBJ2-3; cdr3_aa: CASSRGLATDTQYF
v_call: TRBV28; j_call: TRBJ2-1; cdr3_aa: CASSPPRRWVFYNEQFF
v_call: TRBV5-1; j_call: TRBJ2-7; cdr3_aa: CASRTTYSGENEQYF
v_call: TRBV6-1; j_call: TRBJ1-4; cdr3_aa: CASSAAGGREKLFF
v_call: TRBV28; j_call: TRBJ2-7; cdr3_aa: CASSLLGLVTNEQYF
v_call: TRBV6-7; j_call: TRBJ1-4; cdr3_aa: CASITGTSNEKLFF
v_call: TRBV5-1; j_call: TRBJ2-7; cdr3_aa: CASKTIAGDSYEQYF
v_call: TRBV7-8; j_call: TRBJ1-1; cdr3_aa: CASTLYSPNTEAFF
v_call: TRBV2; j_call: TRBJ2-1; cdr3_aa: CASTLRLAEYNEQFF
v_call: TRBV27; j_call: TRBJ1-5; cdr3_aa: CASSLSRGNQPQHF
v_call: TRBV27; j_call: TRBJ1-1; cdr3_aa: CASKLYDRGYTEAFF
v_call: TRBV28; j_call: -; cdr3_aa: CASSLGDGEQYF
v_call: TRBV9; j_call: TRBJ1-3; cdr3_aa: CASSPQGTGVAGNTIYF
v_call: TRBV15; j_call: TRBJ2-7; cdr3_aa: CATSPQAGGSYEQYF
v_call: TRBV6-4; j_call: TRBJ1-4; cdr3_aa: CASSFSAGQGLPSEKLFF
v_call: TRBV10-3; j_call: TRBJ1-1; cdr3_aa: CATGDRKNTEAFF
v_call: TRBV30; j_call: TRBJ1-1; cdr3_aa: CAWSVRRNLNTEAFF
v_call: TRBV2; j_call: TRBJ2-7; cdr3_aa: CASSLEGGEQYF
v_call: TRBV14; j_call: TRBJ1-2; cdr3_aa: CASSQDWGGQASMRTF
v_call: TRBV15; j_call: TRBJ1-4; cdr3_aa: CATSRDRGATNEKLFF
v_call: TRBV11-1; j_call: TRBJ2-5; cdr3_aa: CASSPGFRGGETQYF
v_call: TRBV28; j_call: TRBJ1-5; cdr3_aa: CASSSPWTGTGFSNQPQHF
v_call: TRBV12-5; j_call: TRBJ1-2; cdr3_aa: CASGLVQPPGRPDYGYTF
v_call: TRBV11-2; j_call: TRBJ1-5; cdr3_aa: CASSLEARVGQPQHF
v_call: TRBV9; j_call: TRBJ2-1; cdr3_aa: CASSGLAGGRYNEQFF